One T cell receptor (beta chain) is described in this entry. This clone appeared a single time. The target of this receptor is not known. Per-base qualities were not stored, and no clone one base away is much larger. The library came from the immunoSEQ multiplex PCR assay. For the multiplex PCR, a mixture combining 60 forward primers for TCR Vbeta segments and 13 reverse primers for TCR Jbeta segments was used. A multiplex PCR assay on genomic DNA amplified the CDR3 region of rearranged TCR beta genes. Amplified TCR beta libraries were sequenced as 87-base-pair reads on the Illumina HiSeq System. As for the authors' bioinformatics: A later analysis tallied approximately 87 million unique TCR beta chains across the 666 repertoires, and some 10 million of those chains were shared by two or more donors. Raw reads were error-corrected and collapsed into unique sequences with a nearest-neighbor algorithm that merged closely related sequences to remove PCR and sequencing errors. V, D and J gene segments were assigned by aligning CDR3 sequences to IMGT reference sequences. For a sequence to be retained, a match of at least six nucleotides was required to both a V gene segment and a J gene segment. A rearrangement was called productive if the CDR3 had no stop codons and remained in frame with V and J, and every other rearrangement was called non-productive. Following IMGT convention, CDR3 was defined as the stretch from the second conserved V-encoded cysteine up to the conserved J-encoded phenylalanine. In an earlier analysis of 587 of the donors, sequences lacking an unambiguous match to a single V gene segment were excluded. An earlier analysis of about 590 of the donors classified V segments as functional when productive rearrangements were above 56.7% and as segregating when the standard deviation between donors was above 5%. A statistical classification framework was built to diagnose cytomegalovirus status from the catalog of TCR beta chain sequences. V and J gene assignment, in a later analysis, came from comparing TCR nucleotide sequences with IMGT/GENE-DB human TR gene sequences. Using the TCRdist pipeline, a later analysis assigned CDR3 sequences along with most-parsimonious VDJ recombination scenarios. In a later analysis, each TCR beta chain was defined by its CDR3 amino acid sequence together with its V-gene family, and reads lacking a unique V-gene family were excluded. As a way to deal with suspected cross-contamination and a sequencing artifact, a later analysis dropped 640 or so nucleotide sequences that were highly shared and had low generation probability. A later analysis calculated a clonal expansion index for each public chain from normalized within-repertoire ranks of inferred template counts. In a later analysis, generation probabilities were computed with a VDJ recombination model fitted to out-of-frame rearrangements, and the resulting probabilities were checked against IGoR. Hypergeometric tests were used in a later analysis to score TCR-TCR, TCR-HLA and TCR-CMV co-occurrence, with a repertoire-size bias correction applied to the TCR pairs. A later analysis estimated false discovery rates by permuting HLA or CMV assignments 20 times. In a later analysis, co-occurring TCRs were grouped with DBSCAN, and TCRdist sequence similarity was added when clustering was performed within HLA-allele-positive subsets. For co-occurrence clustering, repertoires with fewer than 30,000 or more than 120,000 public chains were excluded, along with four or five repertoires with anomalous nucleotide sharing. The source is immuneACCESS, and TCRdb retained only in-frame sequences with V and J called. Part of the clones is not carried over; for the studies checked, unresolved V genes explain less than half of this, and the remainder is unexplained. From that table come the V and J calls and clone size; the DNA was used to work out D and trimming. The sample table shows about 190,000 clones, and roughly 85% are seen once. In total, the top ten clones hold 1% of the sample.

These data belong to a study of cytomegalovirus exposure and HLA in healthy donors (TCRdb year 2017). Turning to the overall study: In an earlier analysis of approximately 640 of the donors, 276 Gb of sequence data and approximately 120 million unique TCR beta sequences from about 180 million T cells were reported. An early release that covered fewer than 750 HLA-typed donors contained 250 to 350 gigabases of sequencing data and tens of millions of unique TCR sequences. Of the roughly 400 genotyped donors, approximately 83% fell in the genetic ancestry cluster associated with self-reported Caucasian donors. The study aimed to test whether cataloging public T cell receptors could reveal signatures of past pathogen exposure. Using immunosequencing, the study profiled T cell repertoires from about 620 subjects and related those repertoires to cytomegalovirus serostatus. Besides the first cohort of about 730 subjects, a separate validation cohort made up of roughly 130 different subjects was used. The study combined high-throughput TCR immunosequencing, statistical association of individual TCRs with disease status, and machine learning to predict cytomegalovirus infection status. A later analysis re-analyzed previously published TCR beta repertoires from 600 to 850 donors and added high-resolution HLA genotyping to study TCR occurrence patterns. Rather than drawing on any new phenotypic data, the later analysis identified candidate immune exposures from TCR beta sequences and the way those sequences occurred across donors. An earlier analysis of some 500 of the donors applied high-throughput TCR beta sequencing to assess whether each TCR beta V gene segment acted as functional or pseudogenic. Alongside the repertoire data, information on donor age, sex, ethnicity and CMV serostatus was compiled. In a later genetic analysis, genome-wide SNP genotypes for about 55% of the 666 donors were used, and that subset was treated as a discovery cohort. All discovery cohort repertoires had been generated on a single sequencing platform. Class I and class II HLA loci were covered by the typing at four-digit resolution. The number of donors typed differed by locus, with about 629-640 for A, B, C, DRB1 and DQB1, roughly 520 for DQA1, approximately 570 for DPA1, and approximately 470 for DPB1. Four to six DR-DQ haplotypes were handled as single units for association and clustering, since linkage in the cohort was strong. Among a few hundred genotyped donors of the cohort, an average of around 240,000 unique TCR beta nucleotide sequences were sequenced per donor, around 20% of them non-productive.

Broad study findings and their caveats: A later analysis found that most CMV-associated TCR beta chains appeared HLA-restricted, with HLA associations seemingly driven largely by CMV exposure. The only immune exposure information available for the cohort was CMV serostatus. A later analysis reported that several top co-occurrence clusters appeared linked to parvovirus B19, influenza, CMV and Epstein-Barr virus. In an earlier analysis of fewer than 750 of the donors, most TCR beta V segments were observed in productive rearrangements about 87% or about 30% of the time, broadly matching IMGT annotations. In a later analysis, the rate of TCR association differed among HLA loci, with DRB1 alleles having the most associated TCRs and HLA-C alleles having the fewest. Presence/absence analyses assumed roughly uniform sequencing depth across donors, an assumption that may not hold. The classifier was reported to diagnose cytomegalovirus status with high specificity and sensitivity in both the original cohort and the validation cohort. Linkage disequilibrium might explain the correlated functional status among segregating V segments, but an unknown experimental factor could not be ruled out. The authors suggested that the approach could potentially be extended to other disease states and immunological phenotypes. An association between a missense DCLRE1C variant and V-gene and J-gene trimming of TCR beta chains was found in a later genetic analysis and replicated in an independent cohort. Compared with equally common non-associated chains, HLA-associated TCR beta chains in a later analysis were more clonally expanded and had lower generation probabilities. About 15 rarely observed V segments, including chromosome 9 orphons, were excluded from the earlier analysis of several hundred of the donors because counts were too low. A total of about 150 TCR beta chains were listed by the study as associated with cytomegalovirus. In a later genetic analysis, fewer N-insertions in productive TCRs were reported among donors in an Asian-associated ancestry cluster than the roughly 670-donor mean. This cohort had only TCR beta chains sequenced, and the lack of alpha or paired-chain data limited which features could be detected. Some IMGT-functional V segments, including TRBV6-2 and TRBV6-3, could not be distinguished by the 87-base-pair reads and were therefore excluded. When HLA alleles, especially DR and DQ, strongly co-occurred, attributing TCR associations to individual alleles was difficult. In vitro tests confirmed that a few of the cytomegalovirus-associated TCR beta chains recognize cytomegalovirus antigens. A further reported finding was that TCR beta sequences accurately predicted the HLA-A and HLA-B alleles for most subjects in the first cohort. A later analysis associated 15,000 to 20,000 TCR beta sequences with specific HLA alleles at a false discovery rate of 0.05. A cluster of highly shared sequence variants was judged likely to be a technical artifact of the sequencing pipeline. Because some donors lacked HLA typing at each locus, the association tests relied only on the typed subset. Most TCR sequences were seen in very few donors, while some public TCRs were found in many individuals.

The cohort was made up of roughly 670 healthy bone marrow donors. At the time of sampling, all cohort members were nominally healthy, though unrecorded immune exposures were likely present. The donor tested CMV seronegative, placing the donor among the 350 or so seronegative members of the cohort. Every donor gave a peripheral blood sample, and the peripheral blood mononuclear cells from that sample were used for TCR beta sequencing. Genomic DNA was extracted from the blood cell samples with the Qiagen DNeasy Blood Extraction Kit. The germline V gene encodes CDR1 MDHEN and CDR2 SYDVKM. The CDR3 spans 16 residues, from the cysteine through the phenylalanine. The CDR3 DNA has 48 bases and is translated from base 1. The trim is 1 base for V and 6 bases for J, with a gap of 13 bases between the germline ends.

Sequencing input: PBMCs. The rearrangement joined TRBV28 to TRBJ1-6; the D gene cannot be named for sure. The receptor's source is a boy younger than 10 in good health and CMV-seronegative. The nucleotide sequence reads as follows: TGTGCCAGCAGTTTATTGGCCGATACCTTTAATTCACCCCTCCACTTT. Its protein is CASSLLADTFNSPLHF.